What follows are 5 T cell receptor beta chains derived from one specimen sequenced in a study of T-cell reconstitution after alpha-beta-depleted transplantation in children. Using unique molecular identifiers, the investigators prepared the TCRbeta library. Each CDR3 protein is one row after TCRdb ran MiXCR on the PCR reads. The sample holds a few hundred thousand distinct CDR3 sequences, approximately 10% seen once. Source: PBMCs from the stem cell graft donor, taken from the stem cell graft. These receptors were taken from a human donor who donated a stem cell graft to a child with acute lymphoblastic leukemia.

This clonotype was picked up a small number of times. The chain employs TRBV5-1 and TRBJ2-1; 7 bases align to TRBD2. Trimming cost V 2 bases and J 7 bases; bases outside gene matches: 15. Germline CDR1 reads SGHRS; CDR2 reads YFSETQ. There are 17 residues in the CDR3. CDR3 nucleotides: TGCGCCAGCAGCTTTAAGTTAGGGAGGGCCGGGGGGAATGAGCAGTTCTTC. This translates into CASSFKLGRAGGNEQFF.

There are many counts of this clonotype. CDR3 sequence reads: CASSSPMGTSYEQYF. The CDR3 nucleotides are TGTGCCAGCAGCTCCCCTATGGGCACCTCCTACGAGCAGTACTTC. The V call is TRBV7-9, the J call TRBJ2-7; D unresolved. Trimming removed 4 bases at V and 0 bases at J, with 13 bases between. CDR1 and CDR2 from the germline V gene are SEHNR and FQNEAQ (reference sequence). The length of the CDR3 is 15 residues.

V gene TRBV29-1 combines with J gene TRBJ2-5; TRBD1 matches at 8 bases. CDR3 size: 13 residues. Germline V gene data show CDR1 as SQVTM and CDR2 as ANQGSEA. The ends lost 7 bases at V and 4 bases at J; junction bases unmatched: 8. CDR3 protein: CSGNRGTGETQYF. The CDR3 coding sequence is TGCAGCGGAAACAGGGGGACAGGAGAGACCCAGTACTTC.

This chain joins TRBV2 and TRBJ2-1; 7 positions agree with TRBD1. Germline V gives CDR1 SNHLY, CDR2 FYNNEI. Trimming at V came to 10 bases and at J to 2 bases, leaving 5 bases not matched to a gene. The CDR3 sequence is 13 residues long. Here the CDR3 reads CANGQAPYNEQFF. Written as DNA, the CDR3 is TGTGCCAACGGACAGGCCCCCTACAATGAGCAGTTCTTC.

The chain recombines TRBV27 with TRBJ1-1; 9 bases line up with TRBD1. CDR3 length equals 14 residues. The junction had 5 bases not matched to a gene; V was cut back by 5 bases and J by 4 bases. Germline V gene lookup returns CDR1 MNHEY and CDR2 SMNVEV (reference sequence). CDR3 loop: CASSRRDRATEAFF. For the CDR3, the DNA is TGTGCCAGCAGTAGACGGGACAGGGCCACTGAAGCTTTCTTT.